A selection of T cell receptor beta chains follows, all from one sample in a study of a mutant IDH1 vaccine in newly diagnosed glioma. These receptors lack a known antigen. Profiled with immunoSEQ multiplex PCR; TCRdb holds only in-frame clones, not every one. The sample yields over 95,000 clones, around 90% seen once. The sequencing here drew on PBMCs, taken from a glioma patient whose treatment included an IDH1 peptide vaccine. These receptors were collected from a woman between 45 and 65 years old with glioma. Both conserved end residues are part of each CDR3. D genes are given only for firm matches. Not every row has a clone size; where given, it reads once, few, many or a size class.

d_call: TRBD2; v_call: TRBV5-4; j_call: TRBJ2-3; clone_size: NA; cdr3_nt: TGTGCCAGCAGCTTAAACTTAGCGGGGAACACAGATACGCAGTATTTT; cdr3_aa: CASSLNLAGNTDTQYF
d_call: NA; v_call: TRBV5-5; j_call: TRBJ1-2; clone_size: NA; cdr3_nt: TGTGCCAGCAGCCTGGACAGATCTAACTATGGCTACACCTTC; cdr3_aa: CASSLDRSNYGYTF
d_call: NA; v_call: TRBV2; j_call: TRBJ2-2; clone_size: NA; cdr3_nt: TGTGCCAGCAGTGATGCAGGCGCGAACACCGGGGAGCTGTTTTTT; cdr3_aa: CASSDAGANTGELFF
d_call: TRBD2; v_call: TRBV9; j_call: TRBJ2-3; clone_size: NA; cdr3_nt: TGTGCCAGCAGCGTAGCTGCGGGAGTTGGAGATACGCAGTATTTT; cdr3_aa: CASSVAAGVGDTQYF
d_call: TRBD2; v_call: TRBV7-9; j_call: TRBJ2-2; clone_size: NA; cdr3_nt: TGTGCCAGCAGCTTAGGCGGACTAGCGGCCGGGGAGCTGTTTTTT; cdr3_aa: CASSLGGLAAGELFF
d_call: NA; v_call: TRBV5-1; j_call: TRBJ2-1; clone_size: NA; cdr3_nt: TGCGCCAGCAGCTTGGCGTCCGGGAGAACGGGCAATGAGCAGTTCTTC; cdr3_aa: CASSLASGRTGNEQFF
d_call: NA; v_call: TRBV5-4; j_call: TRBJ1-2; clone_size: NA; cdr3_nt: TGTGCCAGCAGCTTGGAAGCGGTCGGCAGCTACACCTTC; cdr3_aa: CASSLEAVGSYTF
d_call: NA; v_call: TRBV18; j_call: TRBJ2-3; clone_size: NA; cdr3_nt: TGTGCCAGCTCACCACGAGGGGATACGCAGTATTTT; cdr3_aa: CASSPRGDTQYF
d_call: NA; v_call: TRBV13; j_call: TRBJ2-7; clone_size: once; cdr3_nt: TGTGCCAGCAGCTTAGACTTCCCTCGTAAGGGGGTAATCCCCTACGAGCAGTACTTC; cdr3_aa: CASSLDFPRKGVIPYEQYF
d_call: NA; v_call: TRBV7-9; j_call: TRBJ2-5; clone_size: NA; cdr3_nt: TGTGCCAGCGGACGGGTAGTGGAGGAGACCCAGTACTTC; cdr3_aa: CASGRVVEETQYF
d_call: TRBD1; v_call: TRBV4-1; j_call: TRBJ1-2; clone_size: NA; cdr3_nt: TGCGCCAGCAGCCCCGGACAGGGATCGCATGGCTACACCTTC; cdr3_aa: CASSPGQGSHGYTF
d_call: NA; v_call: TRBV5-1; j_call: TRBJ1-1; clone_size: NA; cdr3_nt: TGCGCCAGCAGCTTGGACCTGGGATTGGACACTGAAGCTTTCTTT; cdr3_aa: CASSLDLGLDTEAFF
d_call: NA; v_call: TRBV6-1; j_call: TRBJ1-5; clone_size: NA; cdr3_nt: TGTGCCAGCAGTGAACGGGGGGCTAGGAGCAATCAGCCCCAGCATTTT; cdr3_aa: CASSERGARSNQPQHF
d_call: NA; v_call: TRBV6-5; j_call: TRBJ2-7; clone_size: NA; cdr3_nt: TGTGCCAGCAGTAGCACGTACGGGCTTTACGAGCAGTACTTC; cdr3_aa: CASSSTYGLYEQYF
d_call: TRBD1; v_call: TRBV7-3; j_call: TRBJ2-5; clone_size: NA; cdr3_nt: TGTGCCAGCAGCCCCGGGTGGGGCAGGGGGCAAGAGACCCAGTACTTC; cdr3_aa: CASSPGWGRGQETQYF
d_call: TRBD1; v_call: TRBV6-5; j_call: TRBJ1-1; clone_size: NA; cdr3_nt: TGTGCCAGCATCCGGGACAGGGGTACTGAAGCTTTCTTT; cdr3_aa: CASIRDRGTEAFF
d_call: TRBD2; v_call: TRBV30; j_call: TRBJ2-3; clone_size: NA; cdr3_nt: TGTGCCTGGAGTAAGGCCGGGAGCGGGAGTAGGAAAGATACGCAGTATTTT; cdr3_aa: CAWSKAGSGSRKDTQYF
d_call: NA; v_call: TRBV6-1; j_call: TRBJ2-3; clone_size: NA; cdr3_nt: TGTGCCAGCAGTAGGTCTCGCACAGATACGCAGTATTTT; cdr3_aa: CASSRSRTDTQYF
d_call: NA; v_call: TRBV2; j_call: TRBJ1-5; clone_size: NA; cdr3_nt: TGTGCCAGCAGTGTCCTCGAAGATTATAGCAATCAGCCCCAGCATTTT; cdr3_aa: CASSVLEDYSNQPQHF
d_call: NA; v_call: TRBV7-6; j_call: TRBJ2-7; clone_size: NA; cdr3_nt: TGTGCCAGCAGCTTAGGAGGGGGGGCAGACTACGAGCAGTACTTC; cdr3_aa: CASSLGGGADYEQYF
d_call: NA; v_call: TRBV6-6; j_call: TRBJ2-7; clone_size: NA; cdr3_nt: TGTGCCAGCAGTTTTTCGGGCTACGAGCAGTACTTC; cdr3_aa: CASSFSGYEQYF
d_call: TRBD1; v_call: TRBV19; j_call: TRBJ1-2; clone_size: NA; cdr3_nt: TGTGCCAGTAGTATAGATTCGGGACAGGGGGGAGGCTACACCTTC; cdr3_aa: CASSIDSGQGGGYTF
d_call: NA; v_call: TRBV12-5; j_call: TRBJ2-1; clone_size: NA; cdr3_nt: TGTGCTAGTGTTCCCCCGGGACTTAACAATGAGCAGTTCTTC; cdr3_aa: CASVPPGLNNEQFF
d_call: NA; v_call: TRBV10-3; j_call: TRBJ2-2; clone_size: NA; cdr3_nt: TGTGCCACCGAAGGCGGGACAGCACTGAACACCGGGGAGCTGTTTTTT; cdr3_aa: CATEGGTALNTGELFF
d_call: NA; v_call: TRBV11-3; j_call: TRBJ2-4; clone_size: NA; cdr3_nt: TGTGCCAGCAGCTTGCCGCGGACACTCGAAGCCAAAAACATTCAGTACTTC; cdr3_aa: CASSLPRTLEAKNIQYF
d_call: TRBD1; v_call: TRBV5-4; j_call: TRBJ1-2; clone_size: NA; cdr3_nt: TGTGCCAGCAGCAGACAGGGTTACTATGATGGCTACACCTTC; cdr3_aa: CASSRQGYYDGYTF
d_call: NA; v_call: TRBV28; j_call: TRBJ1-1; clone_size: NA; cdr3_nt: TGTGCCAGCAACCCCAGGGCCGGACGGCCGAACACTGAAGCTTTCTTT; cdr3_aa: CASNPRAGRPNTEAFF
d_call: TRBD1; v_call: TRBV6-5; j_call: TRBJ1-1; clone_size: once; cdr3_nt: TGTGCCAGCAGTTTCCGGGACAGGGGGCACGCTTTCTTT; cdr3_aa: CASSFRDRGHAFF
d_call: NA; v_call: TRBV2; j_call: TRBJ2-7; clone_size: NA; cdr3_nt: TGTGCCAGCCAGGGGCTACGCGAGCAGTACTTC; cdr3_aa: CASQGLREQYF
d_call: NA; v_call: TRBV11-2; j_call: TRBJ1-6; clone_size: NA; cdr3_nt: TGTGCCAGCAGCCCAAGGCAGGGTCCTAGTTCACCCCTCCACTTT; cdr3_aa: CASSPRQGPSSPLHF
d_call: TRBD2; v_call: TRBV10-3; j_call: TRBJ2-4; clone_size: NA; cdr3_nt: TGTGCCACAGGGTCGGGGGGGAACATTCAGTACTTC; cdr3_aa: CATGSGGNIQYF
d_call: NA; v_call: TRBV28; j_call: TRBJ1-2; clone_size: NA; cdr3_nt: TGTGCCTGCCGGGCAGGGGAATTCTATGGCTACACCTTC; cdr3_aa: CACRAGEFYGYTF
d_call: NA; v_call: TRBV11-2; j_call: TRBJ2-1; clone_size: NA; cdr3_nt: TGTGCCAGCAGCTTCGACTATTCCCTCTCCTACAATGAGCAGTTCTTC; cdr3_aa: CASSFDYSLSYNEQFF
d_call: NA; v_call: TRBV10-3; j_call: TRBJ2-7; clone_size: NA; cdr3_nt: TGTGCCATCATGTGTTACGAGCAGTACTTC; cdr3_aa: CAIMCYEQYF
d_call: NA; v_call: TRBV27; j_call: TRBJ2-1; clone_size: NA; cdr3_nt: TGTGCCATCAGGACGGGGAACAATGAGCAGTTCTTC; cdr3_aa: CAIRTGNNEQFF
d_call: NA; v_call: TRBV7-9; j_call: TRBJ1-4; clone_size: NA; cdr3_nt: TGTGCCAGCAGCTTAACTGTAGGGGTCGGGGAAAAACTGTTTTTT; cdr3_aa: CASSLTVGVGEKLFF
d_call: NA; v_call: TRBV6-6; j_call: TRBJ2-7; clone_size: NA; cdr3_nt: TGTGCCAGCAGCGGGGGCGGGAGCTCCTACGAGCAGTACTTC; cdr3_aa: CASSGGGSSYEQYF
d_call: TRBD1; v_call: TRBV7-9; j_call: TRBJ2-3; clone_size: NA; cdr3_nt: TGTGCCAGCAGCTTAGGGGGGACAGCTCGTGATACGCAGTATTTT; cdr3_aa: CASSLGGTARDTQYF
d_call: TRBD1; v_call: TRBV5-8; j_call: TRBJ1-5; clone_size: NA; cdr3_nt: TGTGCCAGCAAAGGGACAGGGAGGGATAGCAATCAGCCCCAGCATTTT; cdr3_aa: CASKGTGRDSNQPQHF
d_call: NA; v_call: TRBV5-4; j_call: TRBJ1-1; clone_size: NA; cdr3_nt: TGTGCCAGCTCTGGGGCGAGCGCTGAAGCTTTCTTT; cdr3_aa: CASSGASAEAFF
d_call: NA; v_call: TRBV5-1; j_call: TRBJ2-5; clone_size: NA; cdr3_nt: TGCGCCAGCAGCGGCTTAGGGACGGAAGAGACCCAGTACTTC; cdr3_aa: CASSGLGTEETQYF
d_call: TRBD1; v_call: TRBV18; j_call: TRBJ1-2; clone_size: NA; cdr3_nt: TGTGCCAGCTCACCACCCGACAGGGATCGGTATGGCTACACCTTC; cdr3_aa: CASSPPDRDRYGYTF
d_call: TRBD1; v_call: TRBV7-3; j_call: TRBJ2-7; clone_size: NA; cdr3_nt: TGTGCCAGCAGTCCCACAGGGGTAGAGCAGTACTTC; cdr3_aa: CASSPTGVEQYF
d_call: NA; v_call: TRBV6-5; j_call: TRBJ1-3; clone_size: NA; cdr3_nt: TGTGCCAGCAGTTACTCAAGACAGGTCTCTGGAAACACCATATATTTT; cdr3_aa: CASSYSRQVSGNTIYF
d_call: NA; v_call: TRBV9; j_call: TRBJ2-1; clone_size: NA; cdr3_nt: TGTGCCAGCAGCGTAGCCTCGGGGGCCCCCTACAATGAGCAGTTCTTC; cdr3_aa: CASSVASGAPYNEQFF
d_call: TRBD1; v_call: TRBV7-8; j_call: TRBJ2-2; clone_size: NA; cdr3_nt: TGTGCCAGCAGCATTGGACAGGGGGCGGGTACCGGGGAGCTGTTTTTT; cdr3_aa: CASSIGQGAGTGELFF
d_call: NA; v_call: TRBV5-1; j_call: TRBJ1-1; clone_size: NA; cdr3_nt: TGCGCCAGCAGTTGGGCGGGGGTTCGGGGAACTGAAGCTTTCTTT; cdr3_aa: CASSWAGVRGTEAFF
d_call: TRBD1; v_call: TRBV5-1; j_call: TRBJ1-2; clone_size: NA; cdr3_nt: TGCGCCAGCAGCTTGGACAGGGGAAACTATGGCTACACCTTC; cdr3_aa: CASSLDRGNYGYTF
d_call: TRBD1; v_call: TRBV7-6; j_call: TRBJ1-1; clone_size: NA; cdr3_nt: TGTGCCAGCAGCTTGACAGGGGGGGGAACTGAAGCTTTCTTT; cdr3_aa: CASSLTGGGTEAFF
d_call: NA; v_call: TRBV25-1; j_call: TRBJ1-2; clone_size: once; cdr3_nt: TGTGCCAGCAGTGACCCCGGGGGGTATGGCTACACCTTC; cdr3_aa: CASSDPGGYGYTF
d_call: TRBD1; v_call: TRBV18; j_call: TRBJ1-5; clone_size: NA; cdr3_nt: TGTGCCAGCTCACCCGGGACAGGGGATAGCAATCAGCCCCAGCATTTT; cdr3_aa: CASSPGTGDSNQPQHF
d_call: NA; v_call: TRBV4-1; j_call: TRBJ1-6; clone_size: NA; cdr3_nt: TGCGCCAGCAGCCAAGATAAAGGTGTTAGCTCCTATAATTCACCCCTCCACTTT; cdr3_aa: CASSQDKGVSSYNSPLHF
d_call: NA; v_call: TRBV7-9; j_call: TRBJ2-5; clone_size: NA; cdr3_nt: TGTGCCAGCAGCCTTCGGGTAGCGGACCAAGAGACCCAGTACTTC; cdr3_aa: CASSLRVADQETQYF
d_call: NA; v_call: TRBV5-8; j_call: TRBJ2-3; clone_size: NA; cdr3_nt: TGTGCCAGACAGGGTACGCAGTATTTT; cdr3_aa: CARQGTQYF
d_call: NA; v_call: TRBV25-1; j_call: TRBJ1-3; clone_size: NA; cdr3_nt: TGTGCCAGCAGTGAATCAACAGGCTACTCTGGAAACACCATATATTTT; cdr3_aa: CASSESTGYSGNTIYF
d_call: NA; v_call: TRBV28; j_call: TRBJ2-2; clone_size: NA; cdr3_nt: TGTGCCAGCAGTTTAAATTACGGGGAGCTGTTTTTT; cdr3_aa: CASSLNYGELFF
d_call: NA; v_call: TRBV7-8; j_call: TRBJ2-2; clone_size: NA; cdr3_nt: TGTGCCAGCAGCTTAGGATCCCGATTCGGGGAGCTGTTTTTT; cdr3_aa: CASSLGSRFGELFF
d_call: NA; v_call: TRBV11-3; j_call: TRBJ2-7; clone_size: NA; cdr3_nt: TGTGCCAGCAGCTTAGTACTTTTCTCCTACGAGCAGTACTTC; cdr3_aa: CASSLVLFSYEQYF
d_call: NA; v_call: TRBV5-1; j_call: TRBJ1-4; clone_size: NA; cdr3_nt: TGCGCCAGCAGCTTGACAGGTAGCGCTAATGAAAAACTGTTTTTT; cdr3_aa: CASSLTGSANEKLFF